Detailed here is one TCR beta chain. Its antigen is still unknown. Distinct nucleotide sequences in the sample also encode this CDR3. The sample is drawn from a study of Ad26.COV2.S vaccination and SARS-CoV-2 variants. General observations from the study: Analyses that measured TCR breadth and depth may have underestimated total T cell responses. Reportedly, spike-specific CD8+ and CD4+ T cell responses achieved substantial breadth once vaccination had taken place.

Measured with immunoSEQ multiplex PCR; TCRdb has only the in-frame clones, and not every one. The repertoire holds a few hundred thousand clones, with about 83% as singletons. As for treatment: 19 received Ad26.COV2.S at low or high dose, single or two shots; about 5 received placebo; per-sample allocation not given. The study sampled participants on day 63 after the first vaccine or placebo injection. An 18-55-year-old adult in Boston served as donor. Vaccine was an Ad26 vector expressing Wuhan-strain SARS-CoV-2 spike. This specimen consisted of peripheral blood, obtained in a trial of Ad26.COV2.S vaccine versus placebo. The origin of this receptor is a person between 18 and 60 years old who received the Ad26.COV2.S COVID-19 vaccine or a placebo.

This CDR3 is CASTGTIQETQYF. As DNA, the CDR3 is TGTGCCAGCACCGGGACAATCCAAGAGACCCAGTACTTC. This chain connects TRBV12-3 or TRBV12-4 to TRBJ2-5; D perhaps matches TRBD1 (6 bases). The CDR3 has 13 amino acids. Trimming pared 7 bases from V and 1 base from J, leaving 10 bases between.